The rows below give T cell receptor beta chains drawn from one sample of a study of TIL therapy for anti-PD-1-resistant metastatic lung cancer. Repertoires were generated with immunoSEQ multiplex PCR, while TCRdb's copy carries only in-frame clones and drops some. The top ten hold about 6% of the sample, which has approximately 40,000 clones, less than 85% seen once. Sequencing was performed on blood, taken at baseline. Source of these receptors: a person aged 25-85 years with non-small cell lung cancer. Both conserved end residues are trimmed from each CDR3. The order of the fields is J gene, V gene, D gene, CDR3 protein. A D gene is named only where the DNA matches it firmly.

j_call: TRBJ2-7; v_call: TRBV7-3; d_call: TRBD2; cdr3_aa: ASSLYPTSGRSEQY
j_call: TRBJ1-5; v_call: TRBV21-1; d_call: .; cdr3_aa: ASSKGQGLQQPQH
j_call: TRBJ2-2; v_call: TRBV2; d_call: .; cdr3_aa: ASSPHLRTANTGELF
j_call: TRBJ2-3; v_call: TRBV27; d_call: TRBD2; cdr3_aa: ASRTLAGVGTDTQY
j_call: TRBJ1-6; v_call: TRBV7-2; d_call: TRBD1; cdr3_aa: ATGTGDSPLH
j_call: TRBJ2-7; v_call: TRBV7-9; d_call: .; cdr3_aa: ASSLGVGLVEQY
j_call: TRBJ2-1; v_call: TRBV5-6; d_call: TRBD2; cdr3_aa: ASSFRVSGSYNEQF
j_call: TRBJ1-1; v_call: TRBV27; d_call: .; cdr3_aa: ASSRQGSEAF
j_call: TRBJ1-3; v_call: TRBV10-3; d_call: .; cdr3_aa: AISEEGTSGNTIY
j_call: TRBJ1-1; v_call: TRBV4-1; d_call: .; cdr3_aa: ASSLWMGTEAF
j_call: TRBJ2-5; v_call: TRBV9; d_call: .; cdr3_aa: ASSVGGETQY
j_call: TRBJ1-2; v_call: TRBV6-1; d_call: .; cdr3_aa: ASSTPLRLRGYT
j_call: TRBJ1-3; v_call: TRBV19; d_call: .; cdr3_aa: ASSMGNSGNTIY
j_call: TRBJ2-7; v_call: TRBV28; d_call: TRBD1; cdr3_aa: ASSLQGQGLNEQY
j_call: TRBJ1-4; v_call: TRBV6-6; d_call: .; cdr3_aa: ASSYHGRAYDEKLF
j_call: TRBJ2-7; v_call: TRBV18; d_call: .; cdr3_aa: ASSPETYEQY
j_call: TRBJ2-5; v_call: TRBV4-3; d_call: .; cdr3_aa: ASSQDLSRAETQY
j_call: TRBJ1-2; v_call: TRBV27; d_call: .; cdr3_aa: ASSYSTSPGYT
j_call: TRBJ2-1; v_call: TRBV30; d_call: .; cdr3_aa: AWRGDRSEGEQF
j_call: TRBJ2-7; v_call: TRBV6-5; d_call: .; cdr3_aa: ASSRPQGGEQY
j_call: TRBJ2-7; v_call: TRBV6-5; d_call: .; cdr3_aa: ASSYSGPYEQY
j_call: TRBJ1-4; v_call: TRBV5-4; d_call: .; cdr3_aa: ASSLVGVEKLF
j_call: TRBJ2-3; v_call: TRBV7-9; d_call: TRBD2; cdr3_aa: ASSLVVAGGTDTQY
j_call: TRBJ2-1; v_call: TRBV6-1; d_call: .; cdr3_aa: ASSPGRTSYNEQF
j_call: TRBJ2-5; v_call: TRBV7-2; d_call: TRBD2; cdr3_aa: ASSFGLALETQY
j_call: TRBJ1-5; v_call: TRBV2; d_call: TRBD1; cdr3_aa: ASSDRGRQPQH
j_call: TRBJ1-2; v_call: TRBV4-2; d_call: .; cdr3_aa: ASSQHVRGVGYGYT
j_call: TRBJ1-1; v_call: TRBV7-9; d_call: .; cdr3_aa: ASSPGGWGANTEAF
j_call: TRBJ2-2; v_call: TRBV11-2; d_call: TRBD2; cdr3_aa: ASSLTSGGSNTGELF